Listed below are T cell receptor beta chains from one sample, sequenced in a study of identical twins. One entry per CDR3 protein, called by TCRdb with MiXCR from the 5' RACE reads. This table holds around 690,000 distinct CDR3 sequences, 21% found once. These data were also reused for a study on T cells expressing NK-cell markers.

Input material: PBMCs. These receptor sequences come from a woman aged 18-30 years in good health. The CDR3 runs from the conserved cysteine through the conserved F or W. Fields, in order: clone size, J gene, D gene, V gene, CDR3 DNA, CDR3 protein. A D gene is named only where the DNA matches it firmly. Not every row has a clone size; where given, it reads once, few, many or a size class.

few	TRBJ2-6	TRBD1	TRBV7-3	TGTGCCAGCAGCCCTACGGACAGGGAAGACGTCCTGACTTTC	CASSPTDREDVLTF
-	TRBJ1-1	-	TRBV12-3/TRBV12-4	TGTGCCAGCAGTTTTAGTGGTGACGCTTTCTTT	CASSFSGDAFF
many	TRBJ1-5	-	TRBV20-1	TGCAGTGCTAGAGATAGGGCAAGGTCCGTTCAGCCCCAGCATTTT	CSARDRARSVQPQHF
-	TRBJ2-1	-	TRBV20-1	TGCAGTGCTAGAGATCTAGGGGGAAAGGATGAGCAGTTCTTC	CSARDLGGKDEQFF
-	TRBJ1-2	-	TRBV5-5	TGTGCCAGCAGCCCCCCGGGGTCTGGTGGCTACACCTTC	CASSPPGSGGYTF
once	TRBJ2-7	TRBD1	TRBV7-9	TGTGCCAGCAGCCGGAACAGGGGTGGCGAGCAGTACTTC	CASSRNRGGEQYF
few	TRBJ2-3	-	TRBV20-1	TGCAGTGCTAGACCGGCGGCTACGCAGTATTTT	CSARPAATQYF
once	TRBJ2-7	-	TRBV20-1	TGCAGTGCTAAGGGCACGACAGTCAATTTCTACGAGCAGTACTTC	CSAKGTTVNFYEQYF
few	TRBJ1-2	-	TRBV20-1	TGCAGTGCTGCCGCCCGTGGAGGGGGGAGGTTCAACTATGGCTACACCTTC	CSAAARGGGRFNYGYTF
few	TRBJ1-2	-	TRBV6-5	TGTGCCAGCAGTTACTCGATATTTTCCGGCATGGGCTACACCTTC	CASSYSIFSGMGYTF
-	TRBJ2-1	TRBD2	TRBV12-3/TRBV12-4	TGTGCCTGCAGTTTAGAAGCGGGGCTGGGCTCAACCTACAATGAGCAGTTCTTC	CACSLEAGLGSTYNEQFF
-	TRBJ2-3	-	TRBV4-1	TGCGCCAGCAGCCAAGGACGCGAATCCCGGCAGGATACGCAGTATTTT	CASSQGRESRQDTQYF
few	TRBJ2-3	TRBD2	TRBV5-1	TGCGCCAGCAGCTTGGGCGCGGGAGCTAGGGATACGCAGTATTTT	CASSLGAGARDTQYF
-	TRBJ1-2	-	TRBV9	TGTGCCAGCAGCGTGTACAGGGACGGCTACACCTTC	CASSVYRDGYTF
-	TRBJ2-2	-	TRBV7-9	TGTGCCAGCAGCTTAGCTGGCGGTGCGAACACCGGGGAGCTGTTTTTT	CASSLAGGANTGELFF
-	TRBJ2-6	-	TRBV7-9	TGTGCCAGCAGCCCCCGGGACGCCTATACCCATTTCTCTGGGGCCAACGTCCTGACTTTC	CASSPRDAYTHFSGANVLTF
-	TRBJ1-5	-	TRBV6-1	TGTGCCAGCAGTGAAGCCAGGCGTATCCAGCCCCAGCATTTT	CASSEARRIQPQHF
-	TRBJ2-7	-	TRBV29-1	TGCAGCGTTGGACAAACTAACGAGCAGTACTTC	CSVGQTNEQYF
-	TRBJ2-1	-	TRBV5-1	TGCGCCAGCAGCTTGAGCGCAGGGAAGAATGAGCAGTTCTTC	CASSLSAGKNEQFF
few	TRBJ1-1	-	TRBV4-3	TGCGCCAGCAGCCAAGGGGGGGGGAGAAATCGAAACACTGAAGCTTTCTTT	CASSQGGGRNRNTEAFF
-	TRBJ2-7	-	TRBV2	TGTGCCAGTAAAATTTCCTACGAGCAGTACTTC	CASKISYEQYF
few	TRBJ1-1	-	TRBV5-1	TGCGCCAGCAGCTTGGAACCAGGGGTGAACACTGAAGCTTTCTTT	CASSLEPGVNTEAFF
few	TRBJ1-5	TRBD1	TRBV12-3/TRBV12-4	TGTGCCAGCAGACGGACAGGGAAAAATCAGCCCCAGCATTTT	CASRRTGKNQPQHF
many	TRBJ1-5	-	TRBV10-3	TGTGCCATCAGTGAGTCTCTAGGACAGCCCCAGCATTTT	CAISESLGQPQHF
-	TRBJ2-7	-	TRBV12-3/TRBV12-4	TGTGCCAGCAGTCCCCTGTGGGAGTACGAGCAGTACTTC	CASSPLWEYEQYF
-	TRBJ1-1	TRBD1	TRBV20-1	TGCAGTGCTAGAGATCTAAAAGCTCTGGCAGGGGGGGATGAAGCTTTCTTT	CSARDLKALAGGDEAFF
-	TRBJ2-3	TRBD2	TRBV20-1	TGCAGTGCTAGAGTGCCCGGCGGGAGGCCCCGGGGATTGGATACGCAGTATTTT	CSARVPGGRPRGLDTQYF
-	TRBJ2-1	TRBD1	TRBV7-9	TGTGCCAGCAGCCCGAGGGCAGGGGGCGCAAATGAGCAGTTCTTC	CASSPRAGGANEQFF
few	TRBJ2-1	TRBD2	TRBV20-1	TGCAGTGCTAGACCCACTAGCGGGCCCTACAATGAGCAGTTCTTC	CSARPTSGPYNEQFF
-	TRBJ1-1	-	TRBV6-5	TGTGCCAGCAGTTACTCACGAGTTCGGGGTCGGACTGAAGCTTTCTTT	CASSYSRVRGRTEAFF
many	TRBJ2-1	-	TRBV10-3	TGTGCCATCAGAGGGCTGAATGAGCAGTTCTTC	CAIRGLNEQFF
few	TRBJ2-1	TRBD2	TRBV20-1	TGCAGTGCTAGAGATCAGACTAGCGGGTCCTACAATGAGCAGTTCTTC	CSARDQTSGSYNEQFF
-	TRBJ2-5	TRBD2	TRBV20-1	TGCAGTGCTACCTTACTAGCGGGGGTGGGAGAGACCCAGTACTTC	CSATLLAGVGETQYF
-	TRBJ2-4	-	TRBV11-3	TGTGCCAGCAGCTTAGGGGGGCATTCCAAAAACATTCAGTACTTC	CASSLGGHSKNIQYF
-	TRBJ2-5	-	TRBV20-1	TGCAGTGCGGGGAGGCGCCAGGGCCACGAGACCCAGTACTTC	CSAGRRQGHETQYF
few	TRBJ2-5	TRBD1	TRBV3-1	TGTGCCAGCAGCTCCTGGACAGGGAACGCCCCGGAGACCCAGTACTTC	CASSSWTGNAPETQYF
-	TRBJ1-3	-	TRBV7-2	TGTGCCAGCAGCTTAGGGGTGGAGAACACCATATATTTT	CASSLGVENTIYF
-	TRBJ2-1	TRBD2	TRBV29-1	TGCAGCGTTGAAGATTGGGTGCGGGAGGGCCGGGATGAGCAGTTCTTC	CSVEDWVREGRDEQFF
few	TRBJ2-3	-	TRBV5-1	TGCGCCAGCAGCGTACCACTCAGCGTTAGCACAGATACGCAGTATTTT	CASSVPLSVSTDTQYF
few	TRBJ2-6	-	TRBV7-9	TGTGCCAGCAGCTTAGAAGGCCGCAGCGCTTTC	CASSLEGRSAF